This T cell receptor beta chain was captured in a study of Ad26.COV2.S vaccination and SARS-CoV-2 variants. Concerning this clone itself: Its antigen remains unknown.

This sample's treatment: around 19 received Ad26.COV2.S at low or high dose, single or two shots; several received placebo; per-sample allocation not given. Day 63 after the first injection of vaccine or placebo was the sampling time. TCRdb's copy holds only in-frame clones and misses some; the assay was immunoSEQ multiplex PCR. The table lists nearly 400,000 clones, 89% of them singletons. The CDR3 is made up of 13 amino acids. Germline V gives CDR1 KGHSH, CDR2 LQKENI. V gave up 10 bases and J gave up 4 bases, with 13 bases separating them. Findings and caveats of the study: From the TCR breadth and depth analyses, total T cell responses may have been underestimated.

The sample here was peripheral blood, taken in a trial of Ad26.COV2.S vaccine versus placebo. The chain recombines TRBV18 with TRBJ2-2; no reliable D call. The TCR originated in a person aged 18-60 years who received the Ad26.COV2.S COVID-19 vaccine or a placebo. Here the CDR3 reads CANPGRGTGELFF. Here the CDR3 DNA reads TGTGCCAACCCAGGCAGAGGCACCGGGGAGCTGTTTTTT. Full variable domain (missing parts from reference TRBV18 and TRBJ2-2): NAGVMQNPRHLVRRRGQEARLRCSPMKGHSHVYWYRQLPEEGLKFMVYLQKENIIDESGMPKERFSAEFPKEGPSILRIQQVVRGDSAAYFCANPGRGTGELFFGEGSRLTVL.